This is a list of T cell receptor beta chains from one sample in a study of beta chain features in type 1 diabetes. TCRdb's table, derived via immunoSEQ multiplex PCR, lists solely in-frame clones and lacks some. The table lists a few hundred thousand clones, about 14% of them singletons. Sequencing used naive CD4+ T cells from blood. The receptors stem from a man in his thirties or forties in good health. The CDR3 runs from the conserved cysteine through the conserved F or W. A D gene is named only where the DNA matches it firmly. Only some rows state a clone size, as once, few, many or a class for expanded clones.

V gene	clone size	D gene	J gene	CDR3 protein	CDR3 DNA
TRBV30	.	.	TRBJ1-1	CAWSVFNTEAFF	TGTGCCTGGAGTGTATTCAATACTGAAGCTTTCTTT
TRBV14	few	.	TRBJ2-3	CASSQDNDSTDTQYF	TGTGCCAGCAGCCAAGATAACGATAGCACAGATACGCAGTATTTT
TRBV20-1	.	.	TRBJ2-7	CSARYSYEQYF	TGCAGTGCTAGATATAGCTACGAGCAGTACTTC
TRBV5-4	few	.	TRBJ2-5	CASSLYRMYQETQYF	TGTGCCAGCAGCTTGTATCGGATGTACCAAGAGACCCAGTACTTC
TRBV30	few	.	TRBJ1-2	CAWMGKTFPNYGYTF	TGTGCCTGGATGGGAAAGACATTTCCTAACTATGGCTACACCTTC
TRBV29-1	few	TRBD1	TRBJ2-1	CSIEAGGGFGEQFF	TGCAGCATTGAAGCAGGGGGCGGTTTTGGTGAGCAGTTCTTC
TRBV2	few	.	TRBJ2-6	CASSDETLYVLTF	TGTGCCAGCAGTGATGAAACTTTATACGTCCTGACTTTC
TRBV19	.	.	TRBJ1-1	CASTIPPGTEAFF	TGTGCCAGTACCATCCCCCCCGGGACTGAAGCTTTCTTT
TRBV18	.	.	TRBJ2-5	CASSPPRRGETQYF	TGTGCCAGCTCACCACCGAGGAGGGGAGAGACCCAGTACTTC
TRBV2	.	.	TRBJ1-1	CASSEWAVNTEAFF	TGTGCCAGCAGTGAATGGGCGGTGAACACTGAAGCTTTCTTT
TRBV5-1	few	.	TRBJ2-3	CASALVNPSTDTQYF	TGCGCCAGTGCACTAGTAAACCCTAGCACAGATACGCAGTATTTT
TRBV4-2	.	.	TRBJ2-3	CASSQEWDSGGITDTQYF	TGTGCCAGCAGCCAAGAATGGGACAGCGGGGGAATCACAGATACGCAGTATTTT
TRBV4-1	.	.	TRBJ2-5	CASSQGLRLQETQYF	TGCGCCAGCAGCCAAGGCTTACGTCTACAAGAGACCCAGTACTTC
TRBV25-1	few	TRBD1	TRBJ2-6	CASSARDRGLSGANVLTF	TGTGCCAGCAGTGCCCGGGACAGGGGCCTCTCTGGGGCCAACGTCCTGACTTTC
TRBV6-4	.	.	TRBJ2-1	CASSDTRGAVVNEQFF	TGTGCCAGCAGTGATACGAGGGGGGCCGTGGTCAATGAGCAGTTCTTC
TRBV2	few	TRBD1	TRBJ2-7	CASSLGQPIYEQYF	TGTGCCAGCAGCTTGGGACAGCCGATCTACGAGCAGTACTTC